The 32 T cell receptor beta chains given below trace back to one sample, sequenced in a study of response to subunit inactivated influenza vaccine. Using its own MiXCR run on the RT-PCR reads, TCRdb lists one record per CDR3 protein. Of 150,000 to 200,000 distinct CDR3 sequences detected, roughly 8.7% appear once; the ten largest clones hold around 9.9%. Sequences were derived from non-naive T cells sorted from PBMCs, sampled on the day of vaccination. All receptors derive from a man aged 50 to 60 who received an inactivated influenza vaccine.

The sample holds many counts of this clonotype. The chain recombines TRBV3-1 with TRBJ2-1, with TRBD2 identical over 10 bases. Germline V gene data show CDR1 as LGHDT and CDR2 as YNNKEL (reference sequence). J gave up 6 bases and V 1 base, and 9 bases lay outside the gene matches. The CDR3 has 17 residues. Here the CDR3 reads CASSQGWASGSFNEQFF. The CDR3 bases are TGTGCCAGCAGCCAAGGCTGGGCTAGCGGGAGTTTCAATGAGCAGTTCTTC.

The J gene is TRBJ1-5, the V gene TRBV6-1; no clear D gene. Trimming pared 8 bases from V and 5 bases from J, leaving 7 bases between. The CDR3 length is 11 residues. Germline V gene sequence: CDR1 MNHNS, CDR2 SASEGT. The CDR3 here is CASGGDQPQHF. In DNA form, the CDR3 reads TGTGCCAGCGGCGGAGATCAGCCCCAGCATTTT.

This clonotype has more than one count but fewer than ten. This rearrangement joins TRBV4-1 to TRBJ2-7; 8 bases line up with TRBD2. Germline CDR1 is MGHRA and CDR2 is YSYEKL. The junction had 11 bases not matched to a gene; V was cut back by 4 bases and J by 0 bases. The CDR3 covers 17 residues. For the CDR3, the DNA is TGCGCCAGCAGCCCCCCCCTCTTAGCGGGGAGCTCCTACGAGCAGTACTTC. Protein product: CASSPPLLAGSSYEQYF.

This clonotype was seen at least ten times. The rearrangement joins TRBV12-3 or TRBV12-4 to TRBJ2-2; D not resolved. Between the trimmed V and J ends, which lost 6 bases and 2 bases, there was a span of 7 bases. The CDR3 is 13 amino acids. The chain's CDR3 is CASRYFNTGELFF. In DNA form, the CDR3 reads TGTGCCAGCAGATACTTTAACACCGGGGAGCTGTTTTTT.

This clonotype was counted many times. V is TRBV11-2 and J is TRBJ2-1; 8 bases map to TRBD2. This CDR3 has 14 amino acids. CDR1 is SGHAT, CDR2 FQNNGV, per germline. V lost 5 bases to trimming and J lost 12 bases; unmatched junction nucleotides: 12. This chain's CDR3 is CASSPMSGGSGQFF. CDR3 DNA: TGTGCCAGCAGCCCCATGTCGGGAGGGTCGGGGCAGTTCTTC. The variable domain in full, with the rest retrieved from reference TRBV11-2 and TRBJ2-1, is EAGVAQSPRYKIIEKRQSVAFWCNPISGHATLYWYQQILGQGPKLLIQFQNNGVVDDSQLPKDRFSAERLKGVDSTLKIQPAKLEDSAVYLCASSPMSGGSGQFFGPGTRLTVL.

This clonotype was seen many times. CDR3 region: CAISESGFQRTGELFF. DNA for the CDR3: TGTGCCATCAGTGAATCAGGGTTCCAGAGGACCGGGGAGCTGTTTTTT. The chain uses TRBV10-3 and TRBJ2-2; TRBD1 might be the D (5 bases). Trimming took off 3 bases at V and 5 bases at J, with 16 bases between the two ends. This CDR3 is 16 amino acids long. Germline CDR1 and CDR2: ENHRY and SYGVKD.

The sample holds a few counts of this clonotype. This chain uses TRBV20-1 with TRBJ2-1, with a possible D match to TRBD1 (6 bases). Germline V gene lookup returns CDR1 DFQATT and CDR2 SNEGSKA (reference sequence). The CDR3 loop spans 15 amino acids. V lost 7 bases, J lost 7 bases, and 23 bases lay in between. The CDR3 DNA reads as TGCAGTGTTGACCAGAGGGGGTCTCGACCGAATGAGCAGTTCTTC. Its protein product is CSVDQRGSRPNEQFF.

The chain couples TRBV7-6 to TRBJ2-1; 9 positions agree with TRBD1. CDR1 is SGHVS and CDR2 is FNYEAQ in the germline V gene. The CDR3 contains 17 residues. V dropped 5 bases and J dropped 3; count of bases not matched to a gene: 11. The chain's CDR3 is CASSPRQTGGSYNEQFF. The CDR3 coding sequence is TGTGCCAGCAGCCCCCGACAGACAGGGGGGAGCTACAATGAGCAGTTCTTC.

This clonotype came up a few times. This chain joins TRBV12-3 or TRBV12-4 and TRBJ1-1, with D possibly TRBD1 on 6 matching bases. The CDR3 runs to 13 residues. Trimming removed 3 bases from V and 6 bases from J, with 11 bases in between. The CDR3 DNA follows: TGTGCCAGCAGTTTGGTACAGGGCGCTGAAGCTTTCTTT. It codes for CASSLVQGAEAFF.

V gene TRBV3-1 combines with J gene TRBJ2-7; D ambiguous. CDR1 is LGHDT, CDR2 YNNKEL, per germline (reference sequence). This CDR3 region has 11 residues. V lost 5 bases and J 2 bases, leaving 4 bases between the germline ends. CDR3 protein: CASSKAYEQYF. The CDR3 DNA follows: TGTGCCAGCAGCAAAGCCTACGAGCAGTACTTC.

This clonotype was recorded a few times. J is TRBJ2-7 and V is TRBV5-1; 9 positions match TRBD1. V lost 4 bases and J lost 5; bases outside the gene matches: 13. This CDR3 has 16 residues. Germline V lookup: CDR1 SGHRS, CDR2 YFSETQ. CDR3 sequence (DNA): TGCGCCAGCAGCAAAGGATCCGGGACAGGGTTCGACGAGCAGTACTTC. Translated: CASSKGSGTGFDEQYF.

The chain is built from TRBV5-6 and TRBJ2-1, with 9 nucleotides matching TRBD1. The V gene's germline CDR1 is SGHDT and CDR2 YYEEEE. J gave up 9 bases and V 4 bases, and 11 bases lay outside the gene matches. The CDR3 runs to 15 residues. This chain's CDR3 is CASSLTGDRVFEQFF. The CDR3, as DNA: TGTGCCAGCAGCCTTACCGGGGACAGGGTTTTTGAGCAGTTCTTC.

The chain uses TRBV20-1 and TRBJ2-7, with 7 bases lining up with TRBD2. After removal of 1 base from V and 3 bases from J, the junction contained 9 bases not matched to a gene. Per the germline V gene, CDR1 is DFQATT and CDR2 is SNEGSKA (reference sequence). The CDR3 runs to 15 residues. CDR3 in DNA: TGCAGTGCTAGAGGGGGCGGGAGTACTCGCTACGAGCAGTACTTC. Amino acids: CSARGGGSTRYEQYF.

At least ten counts were recorded for this clonotype. This chain uses TRBV6-2 or TRBV6-3 with TRBJ1-1; no definite D call. CDR1 and CDR2 from the germline V gene are MNHEY and SVGEGT. This CDR3 has 12 amino acids. V dropped 0 bases and J dropped 7 bases, with 6 bases sitting between them. DNA for the CDR3: TGTGCCAGCAGTTACTCGCGGGTTGAAGCTTTCTTT. Protein sequence: CASSYSRVEAFF.

In its sample, this clonotype ranks as medium-sized (0.01 to 0.1%). The CDR3 protein is CASSLTGLDDEQFF. For the CDR3, the DNA is TGCGCCAGCAGCCTCACTGGACTAGACGATGAGCAGTTCTTC. The chain recombines TRBV4-3 with TRBJ2-1, with 7 bases identical to TRBD2. Germline trimming cut 4 bases from V and 8 bases from J; bases unmatched to any gene: 8. Germline assignment: CDR1 LGHNA and CDR2 YSLEER. The CDR3 contains 14 residues.

This chain links TRBV14 with TRBJ2-3; 9 nucleotides match TRBD2. Germline V gives CDR1 SGHDN, CDR2 FVKESK. The length of the CDR3 is 13 residues. Unmatched junction bases numbered 4, after V lost 4 bases and J lost 8 bases. The CDR3 protein is CASSPWREGTQYF. The CDR3 bases are TGTGCCAGCAGCCCATGGCGGGAGGGTACGCAGTATTTT.

This clonotype occurred many times. CDR3 region: CASSPVGGQQYF. CDR3 coding DNA: TGCGCCAGCAGCCCGGTAGGGGGACAGCAGTACTTC. The chain combines TRBV5-1 with TRBJ2-7; D perhaps matches TRBD1 (6 bases). Deletions cut 4 bases from V and 8 bases from J, with 13 bases between. Germline assignment: CDR1 SGHRS and CDR2 YFSETQ. The CDR3 spans 12 residues.

The sample holds a few counts of this clonotype. The chain couples TRBV24-1 to TRBJ2-3; D uncertain. The CDR3 length is 14 residues. Trimming stripped 3 bases from V and 2 bases from J, with 8 bases between. CDR1 and CDR2 from the germline V gene are KGHDR and SFDVKD. The CDR3 DNA is TGTGCCACCAGTGATATGCCCAACACAGATACGCAGTATTTT. Translating it yields CATSDMPNTDTQYF.

The table lists this clonotype with a few counts. This chain uses TRBV28 with TRBJ2-5; 14 nucleotides align to TRBD2. Germline-derived CDR1 and CDR2 are MDHEN and SYDVKM. This CDR3 has 18 amino acids. V dropped 6 bases and J dropped 5; count of bases not matched to a gene: 14. The CDR3 sequence is CASREPGLAGDARETQYF. DNA of the CDR3: TGTGCCAGCAGGGAACCGGGACTAGCGGGAGACGCACGGGAGACCCAGTACTTC.

In this sample, this clonotype turned up many times. The gene calls are TRBV7-9 and TRBJ1-2; D might be TRBD1 (6 bases). From germline, CDR1 is SEHNR and CDR2 FQNEAQ (reference sequence). This CDR3 region has 15 residues. V gave up 5 bases and J gave up 1 base, with 14 bases separating them. CDR3 sequence: CASSPTGGSNYGYTF. DNA for the CDR3: TGTGCCAGCAGCCCGACAGGAGGAAGTAACTATGGCTACACCTTC.

The chain has TRBV14 and TRBJ2-4; 9 nucleotides align to TRBD1. CDR1 and CDR2 from the germline V gene are SGHDN and FVKESK. With V trimmed by 6 bases and J by 9 bases, 18 bases remained unmatched. CDR3 length: 17 amino acids. The CDR3 DNA follows: TGTGCCAGCAGGACTAGCCGGGACAGGGTTGATATGGGCATTCAGTACTTC. Translating it yields CASRTSRDRVDMGIQYF.

The chain employs TRBV20-1 and TRBJ1-6; weak D call: TRBD1 (5 bases). Germline V gene sequence: CDR1 DFQATT, CDR2 SNEGSKA (reference sequence). Trimming took 1 base from V and 0 from J, leaving 22 bases between them. The CDR3 extends over 20 amino acids. CDR3 in amino acids: CSARGGVRQGGSSYNSPLHF. The DNA of the CDR3 is TGCAGTGCTAGAGGAGGCGTTCGGCAGGGTGGTAGCTCCTATAATTCACCCCTCCACTTT.

This clonotype was seen repeatedly, ten times or more. This chain links TRBV29-1 with TRBJ2-7, with D perhaps matching TRBD1 or TRBD2 (6 bases each). The CDR3 sequence is 11 residues long. Germline V lookup: CDR1 SQVTM, CDR2 ANQGSEA. The V and J ends lost 4 bases and 6 bases respectively, with 10 bases between them. The CDR3 reads CSVGTAGEQYF. The CDR3 DNA reads as TGCAGCGTTGGGACAGCGGGCGAGCAGTACTTC.

The V call is TRBV20-1, the J call TRBJ2-1, with 8 bases identical to TRBD2. Trimming at V came to 1 base and at J to 5 bases, leaving 13 bases not matched to a gene. The CDR3 is made up of 17 amino acids. CDR1 is DFQATT, CDR2 SNEGSKA, per germline (reference sequence). The CDR3 region has the DNA TGCAGTGCTAGAGGGTATAGTCGGGAGGGCCTGAACAATGAGCAGTTCTTC. This codes for CSARGYSREGLNNEQFF.

This clonotype showed up many times. J is TRBJ2-7 and V is TRBV6-1; either TRBD1 or TRBD2 may fit D (5 bases each). V lost 6 bases and J lost 9, with 24 bases in between. Germline CDR1 reads MNHNS; CDR2 reads SASEGT. The CDR3 has 15 residues. CDR3 amino acids: CASRSFGAGMGVQYF. In DNA form, the CDR3 reads TGTGCCAGCAGGAGCTTCGGGGCTGGTATGGGGGTGCAGTACTTC.

This clonotype was recorded a few times. This rearrangement joins TRBV7-9 to TRBJ2-7; D possibly corresponds to TRBD2 (6 bases). V lost 5 bases and J 6 bases, leaving 17 bases between the germline ends. From germline, CDR1 is SEHNR and CDR2 FQNEAQ (reference sequence). CDR3 size: 14 residues. The CDR3 region is CASSQYWRVGEQYF. Here the CDR3 DNA reads TGTGCCAGCAGCCAGTACTGGAGGGTGGGCGAGCAGTACTTC.

The V gene is TRBV7-2, the J gene TRBJ2-5, with TRBD2 matching over 9 bases. Per germline, CDR1 SGHTA and CDR2 FQGNSA. The CDR3 has 16 residues. The J segment lost 3 bases and the V segment lost 4 bases, leaving 9 bases of the junction unmatched. This chain's CDR3 is CASSSWGGGAEETQYF. The CDR3, as DNA: TGTGCCAGCAGCTCTTGGGGCGGGGGGGCCGAAGAGACCCAGTACTTC.

The chain uses TRBV4-3 and TRBJ2-1; no clear D. The CDR3 totals 14 residues. The V gene lost 4 bases and the J gene lost 0 bases, with 7 bases spanning the gap. Per the germline V gene, CDR1 is LGHNA and CDR2 is YSLEER. The CDR3 here is CASSLRGSYNEQFF. DNA of the CDR3: TGCGCCAGCAGCCTTCGTGGCTCCTACAATGAGCAGTTCTTC.

This clonotype appeared a few times. The chain uses TRBV20-1 and TRBJ2-1, with 11 bases fitting TRBD2. The CDR3 has 18 residues. CDR1 is DFQATT, CDR2 SNEGSKA, per germline (reference sequence). Losses at the gene ends were 1 base for V and 5 bases for J; bases not matched to a gene: 13. Written as DNA, the CDR3 is TGCAGTGCTAGAGTCACTAGCGGGAGTTCTCAGGGTAACAATGAGCAGTTCTTC. This translates into CSARVTSGSSQGNNEQFF.

The chain employs TRBV2 and TRBJ2-2; D ambiguous. Germline CDR1 is SNHLY and CDR2 is FYNNEI. The CDR3 length is 15 residues. With 2 bases removed from V and 6 bases from J, the gap between germline ends came to 13 bases. CDR3 sequence: CASSESTVSPGELFF. As DNA, the CDR3 is TGTGCCAGCAGTGAAAGTACAGTTTCGCCCGGGGAGCTGTTTTTT.

This sequence joins TRBV19 and TRBJ2-7; tentatively, D is TRBD2 (5 bases). This CDR3 is 18 amino acids long. Germline CDR1 is LNHDA and CDR2 is SQIVND (reference sequence). V was cut by 2 bases and J by 7 bases, with 27 bases left in between. CDR3 residues: CASSISSSPGFFLREQYF. CDR3 nucleotide sequence: TGTGCCAGTAGTATATCCTCCTCCCCGGGATTTTTTTTAAGGGAGCAGTACTTC.

The chain has TRBV5-1 and TRBJ2-5; weak D call: TRBD1 (6 bases). Germline CDR1 and CDR2: SGHRS and YFSETQ. Trimming removed 2 bases from V and 5 bases from J, with 16 bases in between. The CDR3 runs to 15 residues. CDR3 DNA sequence: TGCGCCAGCAGCTTTGGGCAGGGAAGGGGGGAGACCCAGTACTTC. Residues: CASSFGQGRGETQYF. The full variable domain, in which reference TRBV5-1 and TRBJ2-5 provide the parts outside the CDR3, is KAGVTQTPRYLIKTRGQQVTLSCSPISGHRSVSWYQQTPGQGLQFLFEYFSETQRNKGNFPGRFSGRQFSNSRSEMNVSTLELGDSALYLCASSFGQGRGETQYFGPGTRLLVL.